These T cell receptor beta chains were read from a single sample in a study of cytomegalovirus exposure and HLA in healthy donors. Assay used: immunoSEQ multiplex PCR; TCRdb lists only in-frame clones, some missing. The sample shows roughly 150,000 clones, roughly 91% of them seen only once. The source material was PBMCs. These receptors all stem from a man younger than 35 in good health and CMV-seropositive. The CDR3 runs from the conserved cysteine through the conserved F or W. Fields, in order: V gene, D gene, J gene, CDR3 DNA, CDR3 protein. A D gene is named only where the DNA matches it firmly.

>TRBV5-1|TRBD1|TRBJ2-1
TGCGCCAGCAGCCTTGGACAGGGAAAAAATGAGCAGTTCTTC
CASSLGQGKNEQFF
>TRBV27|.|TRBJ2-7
TGTGCCATCCTTACAACAGGGTGGGTTGGTTACGAGCAGTACTTC
CAILTTGWVGYEQYF
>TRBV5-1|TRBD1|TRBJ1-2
TGCGCCAGCAGGCTTACCGGGACAGGGGGCCTCGATGGCTACACCTTC
CASRLTGTGGLDGYTF
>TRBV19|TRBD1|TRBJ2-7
TGTGCCAGTAGTATTTCCTGGACAGGGAATGGAGATTACGAGCAGTACTTC
CASSISWTGNGDYEQYF
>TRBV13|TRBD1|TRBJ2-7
TGTGCCAGCAGCTTAGTCCCTCTACAGGGGGACTCCTACGAGCAGTACTTC
CASSLVPLQGDSYEQYF
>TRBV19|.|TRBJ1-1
TGTGCCAGTAGCGAAACAGGTGACACTGAAGCTTTCTTT
CASSETGDTEAFF
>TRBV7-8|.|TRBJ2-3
TGTGCCAGCAGCCGAACCCGCCAGGGCTCAGATACGCAGTATTTT
CASSRTRQGSDTQYF
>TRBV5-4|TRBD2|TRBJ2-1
TGTGCCAGCAGCTCACTAGCGTACAATGAGCAGTTCTTC
CASSSLAYNEQFF
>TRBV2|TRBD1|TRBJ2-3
TGTGCCAGCAGTGTTTTCGTCGGGACAGGGGCTGGCACAGATACGCAGTATTTT
CASSVFVGTGAGTDTQYF
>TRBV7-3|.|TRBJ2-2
TGTGCCAGCTGTCTTTCCCGGGAGTGTTTGGGCACCGGGGAGCTGTTTTTT
CASCLSRECLGTGELFF
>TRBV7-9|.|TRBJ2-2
TGTGCCAGCAGCTTAGGGGCGACGGACGGGGAGCTGTTTTTT
CASSLGATDGELFF
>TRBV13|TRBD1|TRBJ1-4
TGTGCCAGCAGCTGGGCGGGCGATGGACAGGGAAATGAAAAACTGTTTTTT
CASSWAGDGQGNEKLFF
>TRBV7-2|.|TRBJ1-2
TGTGCCAGCAGCTACGTGGGTGAGGCTCGAGGCTACACCTTC
CASSYVGEARGYTF
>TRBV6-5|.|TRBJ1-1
TGTGCCAGCAGTTATTTACAAGACACTGAAGCTTTCTTT
CASSYLQDTEAFF
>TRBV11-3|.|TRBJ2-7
TGTGCCAGCAGCCCTAGGACAGAGAAGACCTACGAGCAGTACTTC
CASSPRTEKTYEQYF